This TCR beta chain was sequenced in a study of regulatory T cells in long-lasting Graves disease (dated by TCRdb to the early 2020s). With respect to the entire study: In the newly diagnosed Graves' disease group, patients had been taking antithyroid drugs for less than 3 months. A total of around 35 samples were covered by TCR sequencing, comprising some 13 persistent and around 20 newly diagnosed Graves' disease patients. The study was conducted in China and was registered as a clinical trial. Peripheral blood TCR sequencing and RNA sequencing compared persistent Graves' disease patients with newly diagnosed Graves' disease patients. On the study overall, not on this receptor specifically: Persistent patients shared more public clonotypes among themselves (fewer than 3,000) than newly diagnosed patients did (about 900). Only peripheral blood was studied, because thyroid tissue, the primary lesion, was inaccessible. TRBV28, TRBJ1-2 and TRBJ2-5 were preferentially used in persistent disease, while TRBV20-1 and TRBJ2-1 were favored in newly diagnosed disease. Persistent Graves' disease patients showed lower TCR Shannon entropy and fewer highly expanded clones than newly diagnosed patients, suggesting clonal expansion. As a limitation, the authors acknowledged that the small sample size may reduce accuracy. Only the TCR beta chain was sequenced and analyzed.

Library preparation employed multiplex PCR. Sequenced on an Illumina HiSeq 4000. CDR3 regions were amplified by Arm-PCR with iRepertoire HTBI primers to construct TCR beta libraries. PCR products were gel purified before sequencing. Under the source paper's analysis protocol: Across samples, roughly 60 TRBV and 13 to 15 TRBJ segments were identified and used for gene usage analysis of CDR3 amino acid clonotypes. COPE and FqMerger were used to merge the filtered high-quality paired reads into contigs. Contigs were aligned with BLAST to IMGT TRBV, TRBD and TRBJ reference genes, and CDR3 was defined per IMGT. Clonotypes above 0.1% frequency were classified as highly expanded clones. Repertoire diversity was measured by Shannon entropy, and V-J evenness by the Gini coefficient. Public clonotypes were defined as clonotypes shared by more than one individual. In TCRdb, the public reads were trimmed at Q25 with fastp and aligned with MiXCR, with productive beta chains retained. A single entry per CDR3 protein holds the most common genes and DNA from its merged rows. The V and J calls were not made by the authors but by TCRdb's processing. The sample table shows under 300,000 distinct CDR3 sequences, and 20% are seen once. The ten top clones hold roughly 14% of the sample.

A remark on this clonotype: Its antigen specificity is not known. It has no much larger one-base neighbor in the sample; base qualities were not kept.

What the time point label conveys for this sample: newly diagnosed GD, antithyroid drugs for less than 3 months. For both TCR sequencing and RNA sequencing, RNA was extracted from PBMCs using TRIzol. The diagnosis of Graves' disease followed American Thyroid Association guidelines. Patients were recruited from an endocrinology department in Xi'an, China. Each patient gave around 9 milliliters of peripheral blood, collected in an EDTA anticoagulant tube. PBMCs were isolated by Ficoll Paque Plus density gradient separation without further T cell sorting. An Agilent 2100 Bioanalyzer and agarose gel were used to check RNA quality, while a NanoDrop 2000 measured RNA concentration. According to the germline V gene (reference sequence), CDR1 reads SEHNR and CDR2 reads FQNEAQ. The CDR3 runs 15 amino acids, cysteine and phenylalanine included. Only the CDR3 DNA stays, 45 bases, in frame from base 1. V loses 2 bases, J loses 0 bases, and the germline ends lie 9 bases apart.

This receptor was identified in a female donor with Graves disease. Here the sequenced sample was peripheral blood mononuclear cells (PBMCs), taken at new diagnosis, from a patient treated with antithyroid drugs. The rearrangement joined TRBV7-9 to TRBJ2-3, with no reliable assignment of the D segment. The sequenced DNA is TGTGCCAGCAGCTTAACCCTTCTAAGCACAGATACGCAGTATTTT. It is translated as CASSLTLLSTDTQYF.